Each of the 16 T cell receptor beta chains below was sequenced from the same sample in a study of blood T cell repertoires in COVID-19. Profiled with immunoSEQ multiplex PCR; TCRdb holds only in-frame clones, not every one. The data hold about 99,000 clones, with 84% observed a single time. The sequenced sample consisted of peripheral blood. The origin of the receptors is a man between 65 and 85 years old with active or convalescent COVID-19.

V usage is TRBV7-2 and J usage is TRBJ1-2; D is ambiguous. Germline lookup yields CDR1 SGHTA and CDR2 FQGNSA. V was trimmed by 5 bases and J by 7 bases, leaving 17 bases between them. The CDR3 length is 14 residues. CDR3 loop: CASSMAAPRGGYTF. DNA for the CDR3: TGTGCCAGCAGCATGGCAGCTCCCCGCGGTGGCTACACCTTC.

The chain combines TRBV5-4 with TRBJ2-1, with 8 bases aligning to TRBD1. CDR3 length: 13 amino acids. V lost 5 bases to trimming and J lost 6 bases; unmatched junction nucleotides: 4. Germline V gene data show CDR1 as SGHNT and CDR2 as YYREEE (reference sequence). The DNA for the CDR3 is TGTGCCAGCAGACCTACAGGGGGCAATGAGCAGTTCTTC. Translating gives CASRPTGGNEQFF.

Worth noting for this clone: Other DNA sequences in this sample translate to the same CDR3. The rearrangement links TRBV7-9 to TRBJ2-5; D possibly corresponds to TRBD1 (6 bases). Trimming removed 0 bases at V and 4 bases at J, with 6 bases between. CDR3 length equals 13 residues. Looked up from germline, CDR1 is SEHNR and CDR2 is FQNEAQ (reference sequence). The CDR3, as DNA: TGTGCCAGCAGCTTAGCAGGGGGAGAGACCCAGTACTTC. Its protein product is CASSLAGGETQYF.

This clone has a single count. The chain employs TRBV7-2 and TRBJ1-1; perhaps TRBD1 as D (5 bases). The CDR3 is 14 residues long. V was clipped by 4 bases and J by 4 bases, with 13 bases between them. Per the germline V gene, CDR1 is SGHTA and CDR2 is FQGNSA. This chain's CDR3 is CASSSQPGGTEAFF. In DNA form, the CDR3 reads TGTGCCAGCAGCTCACAGCCGGGGGGCACTGAAGCTTTCTTT.

The V and J genes are TRBV28 and TRBJ1-5; D is perhaps TRBD1 (5 bases). Per the germline V gene, CDR1 is MDHEN and CDR2 is SYDVKM. This CDR3 is built from 14 residues. The V and J ends lost 6 bases and 7 bases respectively, with 16 bases between them. CDR3 protein: CASRAGGVYQPQHF. The CDR3 DNA reads as TGTGCCAGCAGAGCCGGGGGGGTTTACCAGCCCCAGCATTTT. The entire variable domain, with the rest obtained from reference TRBV28 and TRBJ1-5, is as follows: DVKVTQSSRYLVKRTGEKVFLECVQDMDHENMFWYRQDPGLGLRLIYFSYDVKMKEKGDIPEGYSVSREKKERFSLILESASTNQTSMYLCASRAGGVYQPQHFGDGTRLSIL.

This clone was counted once. The chain couples TRBV7-2 to TRBJ2-7, with a possible D match to TRBD2 (6 bases). Germline values: CDR1 SGHTA, CDR2 FQGNSA. The CDR3 is 15 residues long. V was trimmed by 5 bases and J by 3 bases, leaving 17 bases between them. CDR3 nucleotides: TGTGCCAGCAGCGCGTTGGGCGGGGCGATCTACGAGCAGTACTTC. Residues: CASSALGGAIYEQYF. Full variable domain (missing parts from reference TRBV7-2 and TRBJ2-7): GAGVSQSPSNKVTEKGKDVELRCDPISGHTALYWYRQSLGQGLEFLIYFQGNSAPDKSGLPSDRFSAERTGGSVSTLTIQRTQQEDSAVYLCASSALGGAIYEQYFGPGTRLTVT.

The genes are TRBV7-8 and TRBJ1-6; TRBD1 agrees at 7 bases. V lost 4 bases, J lost 10 bases, and 7 bases stayed unmatched. Germline CDR1 and CDR2: SGHVS and FQNEAQ. This CDR3 region has 14 residues. CDR3 region: CASSSAGGVSPLHF. DNA for the CDR3: TGTGCCAGCAGCTCTGCAGGGGGTGTATCACCCCTCCACTTT.

This chain connects TRBV2 to TRBJ2-1; 8 bases fit TRBD2. After removal of 5 bases from V and 0 bases from J, the junction contained 6 bases not matched to a gene. The CDR3 is 16 residues long. In germline, CDR1 is SNHLY, CDR2 FYNNEI. The CDR3 spells CASSPRLASSYNEQFF. The CDR3 bases are TGTGCCAGCAGTCCCAGACTAGCGAGCTCCTACAATGAGCAGTTCTTC.

The chain is built from TRBV19 and TRBJ2-7, with D perhaps matching TRBD1 (6 bases). The CDR3 spans 13 residues. Trimming stripped 4 bases from V and 4 bases from J, with 11 bases between. Germline V gene sequence: CDR1 LNHDA, CDR2 SQIVND (reference sequence). The chain's CDR3 is CASSTGVGYEQYF. The DNA of the CDR3 is TGTGCCAGTAGTACAGGGGTGGGGTACGAGCAGTACTTC. Supplemented by reference TRBV19 and TRBJ2-7, the full variable domain reads DGGITQSPKYLFRKEGQNVTLSCEQNLNHDAMYWYRQDPGQGLRLIYYSQIVNDFQKGDIAEGYSVSREKKESFPLTVTSAQKNPTAFYLCASSTGVGYEQYFGPGTRLTVT.

This clone was picked up one time. The chain links TRBV7-2 to TRBJ1-5, with a tentative D call TRBD1 (5 bases). The V gene's germline CDR1 is SGHTA and CDR2 FQGNSA. The germline V and J ends were trimmed by 2 bases and 6 bases, with 11 bases remaining between them. This CDR3 has 14 amino acids. For the CDR3, the DNA is TGTGCCAGCAGCTTAAGTCAGGGCGCTCAGCCCCAGCATTTT. This sequence encodes CASSLSQGAQPQHF.

This chain joins TRBV7-3 and TRBJ2-7; possibly TRBD2 for D (5 bases). This CDR3 spans 15 amino acids. Trimming removed 2 bases from V and 2 bases from J, with 13 bases in between. Germline-derived CDR1 and CDR2 are SGHTA and FQGTGA. The CDR3 nucleotides are TGTGCCAGCAGCTTATCCCCCGGGAACACCTACGAGCAGTACTTC. Translating gives CASSLSPGNTYEQYF.

This chain joins TRBV20-1 and TRBJ1-5; D is unresolved. The CDR3 has 12 residues. CDR1 and CDR2 from the germline V gene are DFQATT and SNEGSKA (reference sequence). Trimming pared 3 bases from V and 0 bases from J, leaving 3 bases between. The CDR3 bases are TGCAGTGCTAGTCTTAGCAATCAGCCCCAGCATTTT. Translation: CSASLSNQPQHF.

The gene calls are TRBV7-3 and TRBJ2-3; 9 nucleotides line up with TRBD2. This CDR3 contains 15 residues. J gave up 3 bases and V 4 bases, and 5 bases lay outside the gene matches. Germline V lookup: CDR1 SGHTA, CDR2 FQGTGA. The CDR3 loop reads CASSSQRGDTDTQYF. DNA of the CDR3: TGTGCCAGCAGCTCTCAGCGGGGGGATACAGATACGCAGTATTTT.

This clone was counted a single time. J is TRBJ1-1 and V is TRBV2; maybe TRBD1 (6 bases). V dropped 5 bases and J dropped 2 bases, with 9 bases sitting between them. Germline loops: CDR1 SNHLY, CDR2 FYNNEI. The CDR3 sequence is 13 residues long. The CDR3 here is CASSLGQNTEAFF. The CDR3 DNA reads TGTGCCAGCAGTTTGGGACAAAACACTGAAGCTTTCTTT.

The rearrangement links TRBV5-4 to TRBJ2-3; 15 positions match TRBD2. CDR3 length equals 17 residues. V shed 2 bases, J shed 0 bases, and the junction held 1 base outside the gene matches. Looked up from germline, CDR1 is SGHNT and CDR2 is YYREEE (reference sequence). The CDR3 DNA is TGTGCCAGCAGCTTAGGACTAGCGGGGGGGAGCACAGATACGCAGTATTTT. It encodes CASSLGLAGGSTDTQYF.

V and J are TRBV7-8 and TRBJ2-5; 8 bases are a match to TRBD1. This CDR3 spans 17 amino acids. Germline V lookup: CDR1 SGHVS, CDR2 FQNEAQ. After removal of 1 base from V and 4 bases from J, the junction contained 11 bases not matched to a gene. The CDR3 nucleotides are TGTGCCAGCAGCTTAGTCGGGCAAGCAGGGGGCCCAGAGACCCAGTACTTC. Its protein product is CASSLVGQAGGPETQYF.